One TCR beta chain is described in this entry. These data are taken from a study of blood T cell repertoires in COVID-19. Sequencing used immunoSEQ multiplex PCR; TCRdb keeps in-frame clones, though not all of them. Of about 38,000 clones in the sample, around 86% were seen once. This CDR3 has 17 amino acids. V shed 3 bases, J shed 2 bases, and the junction held 10 bases outside the gene matches. Germline CDR1 reads SGDLS; CDR2 reads YYNGEE. The specimen sequenced was peripheral blood. This receptor was obtained from a man over 45 with active or convalescent COVID-19. The V call is TRBV9, the J call TRBJ1-3, with TRBD1 matching over 8 bases. CDR3 protein: CASSADRGSLTGNTIYF. CDR3 sequence (DNA): TGTGCCAGCAGCGCCGACAGGGGTTCCCTGACTGGAAACACCATATATTTT.